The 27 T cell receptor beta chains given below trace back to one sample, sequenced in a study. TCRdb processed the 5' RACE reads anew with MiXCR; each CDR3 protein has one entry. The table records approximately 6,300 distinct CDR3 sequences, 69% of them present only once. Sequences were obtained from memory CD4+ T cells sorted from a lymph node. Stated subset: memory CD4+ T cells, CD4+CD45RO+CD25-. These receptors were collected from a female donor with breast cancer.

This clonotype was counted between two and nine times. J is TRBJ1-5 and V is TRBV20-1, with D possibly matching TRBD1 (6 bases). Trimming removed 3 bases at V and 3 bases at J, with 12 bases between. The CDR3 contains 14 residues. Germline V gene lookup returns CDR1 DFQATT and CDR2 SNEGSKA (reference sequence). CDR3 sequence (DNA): TGCAGTGCTAGGGAGGGACAAGACAATCAGCCCCAGCATTTT. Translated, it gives CSAREGQDNQPQHF.

The CDR3 loop reads CASGLVIRDRRNSPLHF. DNA for the CDR3: TGTGCTAGTGGTTTGGTAATAAGAGACAGGAGGAATTCACCCCTCCACTTT. This rearrangement joins TRBV12-5 to TRBJ1-6; possible D gene TRBD1, 6 bases. The V end was cut by 0 bases, the J end by 7 bases, with 16 bases between. The CDR3 consists of 17 residues. Germline CDR1 LGHNT, CDR2 FRNRAP.

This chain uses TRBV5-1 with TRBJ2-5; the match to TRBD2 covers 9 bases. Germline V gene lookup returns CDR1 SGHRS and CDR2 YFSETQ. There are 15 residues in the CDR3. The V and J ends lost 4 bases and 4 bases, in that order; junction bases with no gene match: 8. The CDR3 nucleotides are TGCGCCAGCAGCGCGACTAGCGGTTTACGAGAGACCCAGTACTTC. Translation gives CASSATSGLRETQYF.

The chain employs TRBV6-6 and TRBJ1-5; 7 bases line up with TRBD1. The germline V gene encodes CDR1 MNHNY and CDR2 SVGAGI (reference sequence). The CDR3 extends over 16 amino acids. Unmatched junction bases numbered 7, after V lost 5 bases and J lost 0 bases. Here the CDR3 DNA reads TGTGCCAGCAGTACCCTTGGACAGGTTAGCAATCAGCCCCAGCATTTT. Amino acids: CASSTLGQVSNQPQHF.

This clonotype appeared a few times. The CDR3 bases are TGCGCCAGCAGCCCGGACCGAGTGGGCCAAGAGACCCAGTACTTC. It specifies CASSPDRVGQETQYF. This rearrangement joins TRBV5-1 to TRBJ2-5; D call uncertain. V dropped 4 bases and J dropped 1 base, with 14 bases sitting between them. The CDR3 loop spans 15 amino acids. Germline V gene data show CDR1 as SGHRS and CDR2 as YFSETQ.

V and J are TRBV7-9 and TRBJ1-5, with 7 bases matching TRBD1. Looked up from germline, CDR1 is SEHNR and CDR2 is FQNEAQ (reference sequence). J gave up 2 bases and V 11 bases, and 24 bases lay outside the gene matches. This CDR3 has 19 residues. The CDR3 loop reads CAAGGGKGGRAMGNQPQHF. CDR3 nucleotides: TGTGCCGCAGGGGGGGGGAAAGGGGGCCGAGCGATGGGCAATCAGCCCCAGCATTTT.

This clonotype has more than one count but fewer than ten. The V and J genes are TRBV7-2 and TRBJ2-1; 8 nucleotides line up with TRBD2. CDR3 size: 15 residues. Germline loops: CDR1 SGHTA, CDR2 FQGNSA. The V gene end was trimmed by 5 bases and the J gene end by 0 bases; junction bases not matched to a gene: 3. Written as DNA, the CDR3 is TGTGCCAGCAGCCCCGGGAGGGCCTCCTACAATGAGCAGTTCTTC. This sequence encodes CASSPGRASYNEQFF.

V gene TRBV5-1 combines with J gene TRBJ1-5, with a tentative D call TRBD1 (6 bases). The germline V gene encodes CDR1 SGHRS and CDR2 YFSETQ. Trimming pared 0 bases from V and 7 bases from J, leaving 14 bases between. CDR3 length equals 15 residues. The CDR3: CASSLDGGLGQPQHF. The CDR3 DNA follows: TGCGCCAGCAGCTTGGACGGGGGGCTGGGGCAGCCCCAGCATTTT.

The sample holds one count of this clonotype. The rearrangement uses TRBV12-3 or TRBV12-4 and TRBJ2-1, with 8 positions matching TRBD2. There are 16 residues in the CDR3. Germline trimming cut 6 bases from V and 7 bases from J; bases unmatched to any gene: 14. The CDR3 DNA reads TGTGCCAGCAGCTTATCATTAGCGGGGTCAGTTAATGAGCAGTTCTTC. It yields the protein CASSLSLAGSVNEQFF.

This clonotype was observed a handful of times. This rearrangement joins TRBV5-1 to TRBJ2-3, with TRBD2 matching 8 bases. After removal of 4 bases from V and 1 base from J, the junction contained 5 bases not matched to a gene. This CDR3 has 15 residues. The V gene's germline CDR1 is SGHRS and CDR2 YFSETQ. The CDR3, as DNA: TGCGCCAGCAGCCAGGGACTAGACGGCACAGATACGCAGTATTTT. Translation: CASSQGLDGTDTQYF.

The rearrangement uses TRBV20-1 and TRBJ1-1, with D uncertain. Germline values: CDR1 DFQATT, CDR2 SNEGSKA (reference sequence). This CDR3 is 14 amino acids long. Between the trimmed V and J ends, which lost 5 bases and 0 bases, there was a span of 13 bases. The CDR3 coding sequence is TGCAGTGCTCCGGGGAGAATCATGAACACTGAAGCTTTCTTT. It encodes CSAPGRIMNTEAFF.

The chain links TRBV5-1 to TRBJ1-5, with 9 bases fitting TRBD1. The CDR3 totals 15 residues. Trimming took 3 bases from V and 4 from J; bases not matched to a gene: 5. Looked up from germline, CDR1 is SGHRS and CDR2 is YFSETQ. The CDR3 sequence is CASSSDGQGNQPQHF. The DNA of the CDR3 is TGCGCCAGCAGCTCGGATGGACAGGGGAATCAGCCCCAGCATTTT.

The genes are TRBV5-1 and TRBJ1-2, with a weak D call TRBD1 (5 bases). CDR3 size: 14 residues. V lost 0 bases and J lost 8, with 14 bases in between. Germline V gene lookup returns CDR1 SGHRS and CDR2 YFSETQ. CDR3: CASSLVPGRDGYTF. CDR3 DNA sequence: TGCGCCAGCAGCTTGGTACCGGGGAGGGACGGCTACACCTTC.

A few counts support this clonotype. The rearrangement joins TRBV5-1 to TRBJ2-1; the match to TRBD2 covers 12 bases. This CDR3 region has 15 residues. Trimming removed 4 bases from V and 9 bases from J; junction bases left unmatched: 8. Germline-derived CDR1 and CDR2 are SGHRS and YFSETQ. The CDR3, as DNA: TGCGCCAGCAGCATGCTAGCGGGAGGGCAGGGTGAGCAGTTCTTC. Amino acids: CASSMLAGGQGEQFF.

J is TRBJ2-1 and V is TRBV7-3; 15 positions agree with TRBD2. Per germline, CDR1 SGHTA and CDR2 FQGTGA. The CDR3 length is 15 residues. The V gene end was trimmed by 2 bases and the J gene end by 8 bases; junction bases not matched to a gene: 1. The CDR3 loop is CASSLGLAGGDEQFF. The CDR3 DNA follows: TGTGCCAGCAGCTTAGGACTAGCGGGGGGGGATGAGCAGTTCTTC.

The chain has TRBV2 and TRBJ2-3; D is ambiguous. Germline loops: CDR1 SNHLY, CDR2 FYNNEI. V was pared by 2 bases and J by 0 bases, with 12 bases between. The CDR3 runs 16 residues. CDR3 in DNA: TGTGCCAGCAGTGAACGACGGAAGGGTAGCACAGATACGCAGTATTTT. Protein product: CASSERRKGSTDTQYF.

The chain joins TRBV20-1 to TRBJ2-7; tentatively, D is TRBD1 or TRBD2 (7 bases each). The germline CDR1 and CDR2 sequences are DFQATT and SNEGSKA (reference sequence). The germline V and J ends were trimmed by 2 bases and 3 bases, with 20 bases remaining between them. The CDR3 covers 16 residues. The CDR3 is CSARRQGERGVYEQYF. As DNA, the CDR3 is TGCAGTGCTAGACGACAGGGCGAGCGGGGTGTCTACGAGCAGTACTTC.

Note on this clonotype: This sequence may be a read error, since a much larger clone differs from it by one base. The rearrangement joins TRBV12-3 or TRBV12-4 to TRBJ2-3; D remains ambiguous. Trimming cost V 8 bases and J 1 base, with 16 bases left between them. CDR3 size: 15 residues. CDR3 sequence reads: CASDLKVFGTDTQYF. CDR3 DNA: TGTGCCAGCGACCTCAAGGTCTTCGGCACAGATACGCAGTATTTT.

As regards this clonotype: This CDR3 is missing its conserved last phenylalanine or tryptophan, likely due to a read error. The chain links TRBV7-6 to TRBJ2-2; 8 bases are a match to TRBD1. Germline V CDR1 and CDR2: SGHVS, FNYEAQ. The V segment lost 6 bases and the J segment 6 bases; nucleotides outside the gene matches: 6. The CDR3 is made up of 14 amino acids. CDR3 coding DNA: TGTGCCAGCAGTTCGGGACAGGAGGCCGGGGAGCTGTTTTCT. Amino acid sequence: CASSSGQEAGELFS.

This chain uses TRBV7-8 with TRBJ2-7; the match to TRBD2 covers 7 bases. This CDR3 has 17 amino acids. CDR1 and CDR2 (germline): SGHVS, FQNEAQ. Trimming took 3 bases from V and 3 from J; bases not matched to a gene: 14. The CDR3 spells CASSLGGGRGLVYEQYF. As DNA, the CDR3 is TGTGCCAGCAGCTTGGGTGGCGGGAGAGGCTTAGTCTACGAGCAGTACTTC. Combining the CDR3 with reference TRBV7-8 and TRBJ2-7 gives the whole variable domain GAGVSQSPRYKVAKRGQDVALRCDPISGHVSLFWYQQALGQGPEFLTYFQNEAQLDKSGLPSDRFFAERPEGSVSTLKIQRTQQEDSAVYLCASSLGGGRGLVYEQYFGPGTRLTVT.

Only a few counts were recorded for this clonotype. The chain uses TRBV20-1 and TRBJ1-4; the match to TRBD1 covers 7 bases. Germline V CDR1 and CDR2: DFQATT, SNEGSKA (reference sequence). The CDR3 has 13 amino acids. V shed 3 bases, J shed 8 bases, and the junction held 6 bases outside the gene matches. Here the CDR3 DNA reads TGCAGTGCTAGCAAGGGGGCGACCGAAAAACTGTTTTTT. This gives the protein CSASKGATEKLFF.

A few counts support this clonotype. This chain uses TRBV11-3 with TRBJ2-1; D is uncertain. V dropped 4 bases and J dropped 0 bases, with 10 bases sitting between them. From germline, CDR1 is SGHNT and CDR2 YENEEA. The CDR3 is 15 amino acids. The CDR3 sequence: CASSSGLSSYNEQFF. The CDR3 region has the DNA TGTGCCAGCAGCTCCGGGCTGAGCTCCTACAATGAGCAGTTCTTC.

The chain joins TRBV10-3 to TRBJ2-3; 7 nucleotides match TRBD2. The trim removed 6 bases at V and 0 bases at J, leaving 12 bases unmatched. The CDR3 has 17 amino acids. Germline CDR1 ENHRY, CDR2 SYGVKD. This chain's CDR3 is CAISPALSGISTDTQYF. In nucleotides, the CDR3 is TGTGCCATCAGCCCAGCCCTGAGCGGGATCAGCACAGATACGCAGTATTTT.

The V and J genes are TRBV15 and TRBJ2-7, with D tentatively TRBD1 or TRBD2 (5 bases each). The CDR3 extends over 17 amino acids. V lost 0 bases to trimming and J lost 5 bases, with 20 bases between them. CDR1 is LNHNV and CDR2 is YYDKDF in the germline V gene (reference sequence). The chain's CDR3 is CATSRDEPGLGGDEQYF. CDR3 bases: TGTGCCACCAGCAGAGATGAGCCGGGGCTAGGAGGAGACGAGCAGTACTTC.

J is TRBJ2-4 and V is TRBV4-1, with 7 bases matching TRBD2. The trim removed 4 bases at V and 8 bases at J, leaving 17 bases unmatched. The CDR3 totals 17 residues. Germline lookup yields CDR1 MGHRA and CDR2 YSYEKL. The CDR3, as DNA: TGCGCCAGCAGCCCCGGGCTAGCGGAGGCCTGGAGGGACATTCAGTACTTC. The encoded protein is CASSPGLAEAWRDIQYF.

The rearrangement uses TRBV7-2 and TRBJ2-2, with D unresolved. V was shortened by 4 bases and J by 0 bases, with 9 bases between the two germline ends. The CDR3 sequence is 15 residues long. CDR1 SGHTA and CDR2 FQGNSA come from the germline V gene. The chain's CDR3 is CASSWSTTNTGELFF. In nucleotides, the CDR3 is TGTGCCAGCAGCTGGAGCACAACGAACACCGGGGAGCTGTTTTTT.

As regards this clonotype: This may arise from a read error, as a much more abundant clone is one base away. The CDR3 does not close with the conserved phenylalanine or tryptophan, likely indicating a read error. CDR3 sequence (DNA): TGCAGTCTGGAGCCGGGACACGGCTTTGACTATGGCTACACCATC. This encodes CSLEPGHGFDYGYTI. The genes are TRBV20-1 and TRBJ1-2, with D possibly TRBD1 on 6 matching bases. Germline V gives CDR1 DFQATT, CDR2 SNEGSKA (reference sequence). The V end lost 8 bases, the J end lost 3 bases, and 22 bases lay between the germline ends. The CDR3 covers 15 residues.